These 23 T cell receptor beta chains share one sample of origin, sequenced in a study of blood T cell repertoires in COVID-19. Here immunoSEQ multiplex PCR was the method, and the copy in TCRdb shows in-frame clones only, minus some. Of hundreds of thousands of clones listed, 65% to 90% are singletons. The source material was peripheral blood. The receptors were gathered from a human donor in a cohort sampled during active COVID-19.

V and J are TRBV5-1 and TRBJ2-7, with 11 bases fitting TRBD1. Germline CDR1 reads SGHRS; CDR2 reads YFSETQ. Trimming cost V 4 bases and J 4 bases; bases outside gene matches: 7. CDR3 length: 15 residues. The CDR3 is CASSGGTGGRYEQYF. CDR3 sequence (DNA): TGCGCCAGCAGCGGTGGGACAGGGGGGAGGTACGAGCAGTACTTC.

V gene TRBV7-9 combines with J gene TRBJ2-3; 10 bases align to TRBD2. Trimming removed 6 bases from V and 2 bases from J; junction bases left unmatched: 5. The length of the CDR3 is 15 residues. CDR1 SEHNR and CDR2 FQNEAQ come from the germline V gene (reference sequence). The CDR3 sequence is CASSLAGATTDTQYF. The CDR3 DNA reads TGTGCCAGCAGTCTAGCGGGAGCAACCACAGATACGCAGTATTTT.

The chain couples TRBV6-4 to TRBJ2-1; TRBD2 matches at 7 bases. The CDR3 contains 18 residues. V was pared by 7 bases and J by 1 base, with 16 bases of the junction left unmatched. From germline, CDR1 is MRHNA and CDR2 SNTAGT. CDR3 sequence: CASMWLAAPLGSYNEQFF. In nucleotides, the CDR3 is TGTGCCAGCATGTGGCTAGCGGCACCACTCGGATCCTACAATGAGCAGTTCTTC.

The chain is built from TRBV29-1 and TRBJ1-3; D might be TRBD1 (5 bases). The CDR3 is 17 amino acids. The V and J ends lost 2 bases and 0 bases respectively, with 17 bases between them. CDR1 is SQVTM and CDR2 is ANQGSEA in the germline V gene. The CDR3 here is CSVESWPGEGSGNTIYF. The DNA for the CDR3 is TGCAGCGTTGAATCCTGGCCGGGGGAGGGCTCTGGAAACACCATATATTTT.

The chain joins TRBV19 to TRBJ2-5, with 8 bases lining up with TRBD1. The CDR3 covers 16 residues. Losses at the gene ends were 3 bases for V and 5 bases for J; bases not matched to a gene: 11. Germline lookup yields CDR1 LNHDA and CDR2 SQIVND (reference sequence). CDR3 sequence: CASSIAAPGGTETQYF. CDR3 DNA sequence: TGTGCCAGTAGTATCGCGGCCCCAGGGGGCACGGAGACCCAGTACTTC.

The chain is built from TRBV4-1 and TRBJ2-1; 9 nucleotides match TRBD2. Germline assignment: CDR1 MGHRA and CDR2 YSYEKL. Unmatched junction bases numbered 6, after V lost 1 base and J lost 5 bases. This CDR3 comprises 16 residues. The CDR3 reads CASSQVALAGDNEQFF. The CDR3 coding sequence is TGCGCCAGCAGCCAAGTCGCACTAGCGGGCGACAATGAGCAGTTCTTC.

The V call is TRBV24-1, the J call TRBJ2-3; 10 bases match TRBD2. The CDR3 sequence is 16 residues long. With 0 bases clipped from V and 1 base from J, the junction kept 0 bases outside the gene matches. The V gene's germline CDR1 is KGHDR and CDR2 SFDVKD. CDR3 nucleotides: TGTGCCACCAGTGATTTGAGCGGGAGGGGCACAGATACGCAGTATTTT. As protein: CATSDLSGRGTDTQYF.

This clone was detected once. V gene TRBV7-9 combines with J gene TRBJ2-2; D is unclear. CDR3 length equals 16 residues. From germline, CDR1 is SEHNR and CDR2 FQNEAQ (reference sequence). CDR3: CASVLRSRLNTGELFF. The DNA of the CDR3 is TGTGCAAGCGTTCTAAGGAGTAGGCTGAACACCGGGGAGCTGTTTTTT.

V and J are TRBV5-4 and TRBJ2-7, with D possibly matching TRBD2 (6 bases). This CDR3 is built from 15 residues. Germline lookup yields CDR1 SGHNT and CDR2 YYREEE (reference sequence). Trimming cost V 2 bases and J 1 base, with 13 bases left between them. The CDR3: CASSFFTGASYEQYF. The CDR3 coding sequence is TGTGCCAGCAGCTTCTTTACGGGAGCGTCCTACGAGCAGTACTTC.

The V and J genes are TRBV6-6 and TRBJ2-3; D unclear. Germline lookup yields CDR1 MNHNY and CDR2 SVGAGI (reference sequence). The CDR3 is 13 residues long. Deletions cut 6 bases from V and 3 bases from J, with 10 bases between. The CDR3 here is CASRLGETDTQYF. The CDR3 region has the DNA TGTGCCAGCAGGCTTGGAGAGACAGATACGCAGTATTTT.

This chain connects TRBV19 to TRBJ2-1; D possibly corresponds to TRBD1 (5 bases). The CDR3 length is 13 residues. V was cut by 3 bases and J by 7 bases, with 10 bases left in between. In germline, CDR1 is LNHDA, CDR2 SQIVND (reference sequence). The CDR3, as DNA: TGTGCCAGTAGTATGCAGGGCTTGAATGAGCAGTTCTTC. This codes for CASSMQGLNEQFF.

CDR3 bases: TGCGCCAGCAGCTTGGACAGTACCTACAATGAGCAGTTCTTC. Translating it yields CASSLDSTYNEQFF. V and J are TRBV5-1 and TRBJ2-1; the D is unclear. Germline V gene data show CDR1 as SGHRS and CDR2 as YFSETQ. Trimming took off 0 bases at V and 2 bases at J, with 6 bases between the two ends. This CDR3 spans 14 amino acids.

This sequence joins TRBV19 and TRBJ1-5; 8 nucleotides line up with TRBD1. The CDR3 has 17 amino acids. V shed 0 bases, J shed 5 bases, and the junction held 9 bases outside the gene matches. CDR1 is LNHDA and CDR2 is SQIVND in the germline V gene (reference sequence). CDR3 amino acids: CASSIDLGDRLYQPQHF. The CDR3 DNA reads TGTGCCAGTAGTATAGATCTAGGGGACAGGCTTTATCAGCCCCAGCATTTT.

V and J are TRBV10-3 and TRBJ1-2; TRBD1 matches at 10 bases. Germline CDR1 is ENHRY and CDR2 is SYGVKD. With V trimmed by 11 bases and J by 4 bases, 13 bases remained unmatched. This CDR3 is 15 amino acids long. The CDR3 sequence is CASRDRGVSSYGYTF. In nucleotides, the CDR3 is TGTGCCTCCCGGGACAGGGGAGTCTCATCCTATGGCTACACCTTC.

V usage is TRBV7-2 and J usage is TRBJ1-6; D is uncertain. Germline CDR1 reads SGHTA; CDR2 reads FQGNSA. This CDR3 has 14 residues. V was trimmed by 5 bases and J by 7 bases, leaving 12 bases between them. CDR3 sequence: CASSIRPRNSPLHF. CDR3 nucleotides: TGTGCCAGCAGCATTAGGCCGAGGAATTCACCCCTCCACTTT.

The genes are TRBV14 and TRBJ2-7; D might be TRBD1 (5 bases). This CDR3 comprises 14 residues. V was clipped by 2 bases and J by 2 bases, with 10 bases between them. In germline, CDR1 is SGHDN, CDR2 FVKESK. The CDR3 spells CASSQSTGAYEQYF. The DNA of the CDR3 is TGTGCCAGCAGCCAATCTACAGGAGCCTACGAGCAGTACTTC. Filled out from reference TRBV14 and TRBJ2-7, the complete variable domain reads EAGVTQFPSHSVIEKGQTVTLRCDPISGHDNLYWYRRVMGKEIKFLLHFVKESKQDESGMPNNRFLAERTGGTYSTLKVQPAELEDSGVYFCASSQSTGAYEQYFGPGTRLTVT.

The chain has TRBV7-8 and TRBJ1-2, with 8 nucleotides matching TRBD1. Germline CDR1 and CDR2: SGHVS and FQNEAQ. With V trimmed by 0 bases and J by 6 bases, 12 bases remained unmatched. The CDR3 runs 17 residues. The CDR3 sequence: CASSLARWTGLGDGYTF. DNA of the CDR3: TGTGCCAGCAGCTTAGCCCGCTGGACAGGGCTAGGCGATGGCTACACCTTC. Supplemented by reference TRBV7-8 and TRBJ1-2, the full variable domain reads GAGVSQSPRYKVAKRGQDVALRCDPISGHVSLFWYQQALGQGPEFLTYFQNEAQLDKSGLPSDRFFAERPEGSVSTLKIQRTQQEDSAVYLCASSLARWTGLGDGYTFGSGTRLTVV.

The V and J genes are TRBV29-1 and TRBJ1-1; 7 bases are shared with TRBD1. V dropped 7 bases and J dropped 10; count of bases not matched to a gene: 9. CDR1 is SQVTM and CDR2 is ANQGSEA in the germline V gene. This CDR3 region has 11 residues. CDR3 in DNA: TGCAGCGGGGACAGTGGAGGTGGAGCTTTCTTT. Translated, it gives CSGDSGGGAFF.

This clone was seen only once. The chain's CDR3 is CATRARGRGFVQETQYF. CDR3 bases: TGTGCCACCAGGGCGCGCGGGAGGGGCTTTGTCCAAGAGACCCAGTACTTC. This chain links TRBV15 with TRBJ2-5, with 9 nucleotides matching TRBD2. The CDR3 runs 17 residues. Germline lookup yields CDR1 LNHNV and CDR2 YYDKDF (reference sequence). The junction had 12 bases not matched to a gene; V was cut back by 6 bases and J by 1 base.

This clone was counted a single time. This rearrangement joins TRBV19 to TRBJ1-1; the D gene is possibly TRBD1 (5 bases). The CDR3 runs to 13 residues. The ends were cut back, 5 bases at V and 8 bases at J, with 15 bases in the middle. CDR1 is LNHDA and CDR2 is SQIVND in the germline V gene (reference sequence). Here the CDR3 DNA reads TGTGCCAGTAGTCCCGGGGGAGTCTCGGAAGCTTTCTTT. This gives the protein CASSPGGVSEAFF.

CDR3 bases: TGTGCCAGTAGTTTTCGGCCGGGACAGAGGATTCTCTATGGCTACACCTTC. Amino acids: CASSFRPGQRILYGYTF. V usage is TRBV19 and J usage is TRBJ1-2; 7 bases agree with TRBD1. The ends lost 5 bases at V and 4 bases at J; junction bases unmatched: 16. The CDR3 has 17 residues. The germline V gene has CDR1 LNHDA and CDR2 SQIVND (reference sequence).

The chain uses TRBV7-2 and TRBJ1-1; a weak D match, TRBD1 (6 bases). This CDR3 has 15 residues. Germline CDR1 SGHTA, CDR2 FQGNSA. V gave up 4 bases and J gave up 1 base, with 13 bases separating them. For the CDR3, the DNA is TGTGCCAGCAGCTCTGGGGGCCAGCCGAACACTGAAGCTTTCTTT. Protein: CASSSGGQPNTEAFF. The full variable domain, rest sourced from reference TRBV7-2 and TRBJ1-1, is GAGVSQSPSNKVTEKGKDVELRCDPISGHTALYWYRQSLGQGLEFLIYFQGNSAPDKSGLPSDRFSAERTGGSVSTLTIQRTQQEDSAVYLCASSSGGQPNTEAFFGQGTRLTVV.

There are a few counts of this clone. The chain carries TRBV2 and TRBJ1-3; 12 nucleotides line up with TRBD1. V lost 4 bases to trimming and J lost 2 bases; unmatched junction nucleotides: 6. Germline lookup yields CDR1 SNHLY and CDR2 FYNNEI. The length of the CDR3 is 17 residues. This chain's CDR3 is CASSAWGQGAAGNTIYF. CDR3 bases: TGTGCCAGCAGTGCATGGGGACAGGGGGCCGCTGGAAACACCATATATTTT. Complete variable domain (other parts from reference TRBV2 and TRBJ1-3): EPEVTQTPSHQVTQMGQEVILRCVPISNHLYFYWYRQILGQKVEFLVSFYNNEISEKSEIFDDQFSVERPDGSNFTLKIRSTKLEDSAMYFCASSAWGQGAAGNTIYFGEGSWLTVV.